This T cell receptor (beta chain) is from a study of T cell responses to AZD1222 COVID-19 vaccine. Profiled with immunoSEQ multiplex PCR; TCRdb holds only in-frame clones, not every one. The data hold 150,000 to 200,000 clones, with approximately 92% observed a single time. Overall study findings and caveats: CD4 TCRs linked to vaccination spanned spike, dominating at 160-218 and 743-854.

Details on this clone: Antigen specificity is unknown.

Germline V gene data show CDR1 as KGHSH and CDR2 as LQKENI. V dropped 3 bases and J dropped 0; count of bases not matched to a gene: 6. The CDR3 runs 16 residues. The rearrangement uses TRBV18 and TRBJ2-7; 9 bases line up with TRBD1. This clonotype originated in an adult in good health. Sample: peripheral blood, taken on day 0 of AZD1222 vaccination. Written as DNA, the CDR3 is TGTGCCAGCTCACCCCCCACGGGACAGGGCTCCTACGAGCAGTACTTC. Residues: CASSPPTGQGSYEQYF.